Each of the 23 T cell receptor beta chains below was sequenced from the same sample in a study of T cells in Graves' hyperthyroidism and ophthalmopathy (dated by TCRdb to between 2019 and 2020). Receptors were amplified or captured by multiplex PCR. TCRdb names Illumina HiSeq 2000 as the instrument used. TCR beta CDR3 regions were amplified from RNA transcripts. A first-round RT-PCR of the TCR CDR3 used the HTBI primer set with the Qiagen OneStep RT-PCR kit. TCRdb's own reprocessing of the public reads used fastp at Q25 and MiXCR and kept productive beta chains. When rows share a CDR3 protein, they turn into one entry using the most common DNA and genes. The sample yields some 510,000 distinct CDR3 sequences; just over 45% were counted once. Just under 8.5% of the sample is held by the ten biggest clonotypes. The sequenced sample consisted of peripheral blood or thyroid tissue (not recorded which). These receptors were collected from a woman aged 18-35 years with Graves' hyperthyroidism. Donor details come from another sample of the same person, matched by shared clones.

The J gene is TRBJ2-7, the V gene TRBV7-9; D may correspond to TRBD1 or TRBD2 (5 bases each). CDR3 length: 14 amino acids. Germline-derived CDR1 and CDR2 are SEHNR and FQNEAQ (reference sequence). Deletions cut 1 base from V and 6 bases from J, with 13 bases between. CDR3 region: CASSLDRGVFEQYF. The CDR3 nucleotides read TGTGCCAGCAGCTTAGATAGGGGAGTCTTCGAGCAGTACTTC.

The genes are TRBV10-3 and TRBJ1-5; tentative D call: TRBD1 (6 bases). Germline V lookup: CDR1 ENHRY, CDR2 SYGVKD. With 5 bases removed from V and 3 bases from J, the gap between germline ends came to 11 bases. This CDR3 has 14 amino acids. CDR3 sequence: CAISSRDNNQPQHF. CDR3 in DNA: TGTGCCATCAGTTCCCGGGACAACAATCAGCCCCAGCATTTT.

This clonotype was observed a few times. J is TRBJ2-7 and V is TRBV7-9, with 9 bases aligning to TRBD2. The trim removed 5 bases at V and 6 bases at J, leaving 11 bases unmatched. Germline V CDR1 and CDR2: SEHNR, FQNEAQ (reference sequence). The CDR3 covers 15 residues. CDR3 sequence (DNA): TGTGCCAGCAGCCATCCGGGGCGGGAGGGCCGCGAGCAGTACTTC. The encoded protein is CASSHPGREGREQYF.

This clonotype was seen repeatedly, ten times or more. The V gene is TRBV10-3, the J gene TRBJ2-7; 9 bases line up with TRBD2. Germline CDR1 ENHRY, CDR2 SYGVKD. Trimming removed 4 bases from V and 1 base from J; junction bases left unmatched: 5. The CDR3 covers 15 residues. The CDR3 DNA reads TGTGCCATCAGTGTGGTTAGCGGGAGTTCCTACGAGCAGTACTTC. Encoded protein: CAISVVSGSSYEQYF.

This clonotype was observed a handful of times. The V call is TRBV19, the J call TRBJ1-2; tentative D call: TRBD1 (5 bases). From germline, CDR1 is LNHDA and CDR2 SQIVND (reference sequence). V was cut by 9 bases and J by 0 bases, with 14 bases left in between. The CDR3 sequence is 14 residues long. The CDR3 loop is CASASGGANYGYTF. In nucleotides, the CDR3 is TGTGCCAGCGCCTCTGGAGGGGCTAACTATGGCTACACCTTC.

The chain uses TRBV2 and TRBJ1-6; TRBD1 matches at 7 bases. Germline trimming cut 11 bases from V and 7 bases from J; bases unmatched to any gene: 14. Germline CDR1 and CDR2: SNHLY and FYNNEI. CDR3 length: 15 residues. CDR3 amino acids: CARTGTAWWNSPLHF. In DNA, the CDR3 is TGTGCCCGCACCGGGACAGCGTGGTGGAATTCACCCCTCCACTTT.

This chain links TRBV7-8 with TRBJ1-5; D might be TRBD1 (6 bases). The CDR3 is 13 residues long. V lost 8 bases to trimming and J lost 4 bases, with 12 bases between them. Germline V CDR1 and CDR2: SGHVS, FQNEAQ. The CDR3 loop reads CASSHDRNQPQHF. CDR3 sequence (DNA): TGTGCCAGCTCACACGACAGGAATCAGCCCCAGCATTTT.

This clonotype was seen many times. The rearrangement links TRBV19 to TRBJ2-7; 13 positions match TRBD2. This CDR3 is 14 amino acids long. Unmatched junction bases numbered 4, after V lost 5 bases and J lost 6 bases. Germline V CDR1 and CDR2: LNHDA, SQIVND (reference sequence). CDR3: CASSSGTSGTEQYF. CDR3 nucleotide sequence: TGTGCCAGTAGTTCCGGGACTAGCGGGACCGAGCAGTACTTC.

This chain connects TRBV24-1 to TRBJ1-2, with D perhaps matching TRBD1 (5 bases). Germline V lookup: CDR1 KGHDR, CDR2 SFDVKD. The CDR3 spans 15 residues. V was cut by 6 bases and J by 6 bases, with 19 bases left in between. CDR3 sequence reads: CATSSTYPGPNGYTF. The CDR3 coding sequence is TGTGCCACCAGTTCCACGTACCCAGGGCCGAATGGCTACACCTTC.

The rearrangement links TRBV5-6 to TRBJ1-2; D is possibly TRBD1 (5 bases). The CDR3 is 16 amino acids. Trimming pared 0 bases from V and 3 bases from J, leaving 15 bases between. The V gene's germline CDR1 is SGHDT and CDR2 YYEEEE. The CDR3 bases are TGTGCCAGCAGCTTGGATGCTGCAGGGCGAGACTATGGCTACACCTTC. Translation: CASSLDAAGRDYGYTF.

This chain joins TRBV14 and TRBJ2-1; 11 bases map to TRBD2. The CDR3 totals 16 residues. Germline values: CDR1 SGHDN, CDR2 FVKESK. Trimming took 4 bases from V and 8 from J; bases not matched to a gene: 10. Here the CDR3 reads CASSRVRLAGGDEQFF. The CDR3 region has the DNA TGTGCCAGCAGCCGCGTTCGTCTAGCGGGAGGCGATGAGCAGTTCTTC. The complete variable domain, with remaining parts taken from reference TRBV14 and TRBJ2-1, reads EAGVTQFPSHSVIEKGQTVTLRCDPISGHDNLYWYRRVMGKEIKFLLHFVKESKQDESGMPNNRFLAERTGGTYSTLKVQPAELEDSGVYFCASSRVRLAGGDEQFFGPGTRLTVL.

The chain uses TRBV7-8 and TRBJ1-2; TRBD1 is a possible D gene (6 bases). The V end was cut by 3 bases, the J end by 8 bases, with 13 bases between. In germline, CDR1 is SGHVS, CDR2 FQNEAQ. This CDR3 is built from 13 residues. The CDR3 nucleotides read TGTGCCAGCAGCTTGCTTGCGGGGGGCGGCTACACCTTC. Protein sequence: CASSLLAGGGYTF.

This clonotype has only one observation. V usage is TRBV20-1 and J usage is TRBJ1-4, with D unresolved. The CDR3 is 14 residues long. V lost 0 bases, J lost 8 bases, and 13 bases lay in between. CDR1 is DFQATT and CDR2 is SNEGSKA in the germline V gene (reference sequence). Here the CDR3 reads CSARDQDFGEKLFF. CDR3 bases: TGCAGTGCTAGAGATCAGGACTTTGGCGAAAAACTGTTTTTT.

V is TRBV7-9 and J is TRBJ1-1; D gene unclear. Between the trimmed V and J ends, which lost 3 bases and 5 bases, there was a span of 10 bases. CDR3 length equals 13 residues. Germline V CDR1 and CDR2: SEHNR, FQNEAQ (reference sequence). CDR3 DNA sequence: TGTGCCAGCAGCTTGGTTTCTGAAACTGAAGCTTTCTTT. Amino acids: CASSLVSETEAFF.

This sequence joins TRBV2 and TRBJ2-2; tentative D call: TRBD2 (6 bases). Per germline, CDR1 SNHLY and CDR2 FYNNEI. The CDR3 is 14 residues long. V was shortened by 6 bases and J by 6 bases, with 14 bases between the two germline ends. In nucleotides, the CDR3 is TGTGCCAGCAGACAGACTGGAGGGGCCGGGGAGCTGTTTTTT. Its translation: CASRQTGGAGELFF.

Comments on this clonotype: A much bigger clone sits one base away, suggesting this may be a read error. This chain uses TRBV29-1 with TRBJ2-7, with 10 positions matching TRBD1. This CDR3 has 13 amino acids. The germline V gene has CDR1 SQVTM and CDR2 ANQGSEA. The CDR3 is CSVVLTGGYERYF. In DNA, the CDR3 is TGCAGCGTTGTTTTGACAGGGGGCTACGAGCGGTACTTC.

The rearrangement joins TRBV6-1 to TRBJ1-5, with 7 bases matching TRBD1. The CDR3 sequence is 15 residues long. Germline V lookup: CDR1 MNHNS, CDR2 SASEGT. V was clipped by 5 bases and J by 5 bases; unmatched bases: 9. The CDR3 DNA is TGTGCCAGCAGTCAGATCGACAGGGTCTATCAGCCCCAGCATTTT. Its protein product is CASSQIDRVYQPQHF.

V gene TRBV7-9 combines with J gene TRBJ2-3; 10 bases fit TRBD1. Trimming took 5 bases from V and 6 from J; bases not matched to a gene: 5. This CDR3 is built from 14 residues. Per the germline V gene, CDR1 is SEHNR and CDR2 is FQNEAQ (reference sequence). DNA of the CDR3: TGTGCCAGCAGCCCCGGGACAGGGGTGGATACGCAGTATTTT. Encoded protein: CASSPGTGVDTQYF. Supplemented by reference TRBV7-9 and TRBJ2-3, the full variable domain reads DTGVSQNPRHKITKRGQNVTFRCDPISEHNRLYWYRQTLGQGPEFLTYFQNEAQLEKSRLLSDRFSAERPKGSFSTLEIQRTEQGDSAMYLCASSPGTGVDTQYFGPGTRLTVL.

The chain recombines TRBV2 with TRBJ2-7; the match to TRBD2 covers 9 bases. The trim removed 7 bases at V and 0 bases at J, leaving 10 bases unmatched. The germline gives CDR1 SNHLY, CDR2 FYNNEI. The CDR3 covers 16 residues. The CDR3 protein is CASKLAGRPLSYEQYF. The CDR3 DNA follows: TGTGCCAGCAAGCTAGCGGGACGCCCGCTCTCCTACGAGCAGTACTTC.

The V and J genes are TRBV20-1 and TRBJ2-2; TRBD1 aligns across 11 bases. Germline-derived CDR1 and CDR2 are DFQATT and SNEGSKA (reference sequence). J lost 3 bases, V lost 3 bases, and 3 bases had no gene match. This CDR3 spans 15 amino acids. The CDR3 DNA follows: TGCAGTGCTAGTGGACAGGGGGCGGACACCGGGGAGCTGTTTTTT. This translates into CSASGQGADTGELFF.

The J gene is TRBJ2-5, the V gene TRBV14; D gene unclear. The CDR3 has 15 amino acids. Per the germline V gene, CDR1 is SGHDN and CDR2 is FVKESK. Trimming stripped 4 bases from V and 1 base from J, with 13 bases between. This CDR3 reads CASSLLGNLQETQYF. CDR3 DNA sequence: TGTGCCAGCAGCCTCTTGGGGAACCTCCAAGAGACCCAGTACTTC.

In the case of this clonotype: At one end, the junction sequence differs from germline, possibly due to a read error. The chain is built from TRBV10-1 and TRBJ1-2; 7 nucleotides match TRBD1. Germline CDR1 reads WNHNN; CDR2 reads SYGVQD (reference sequence). The CDR3 loop spans 13 amino acids. The CDR3 DNA sequence: TGCGCCAGCAGTGAGTCCGGACGGGGGACAGAATACTTC. This translates into CASSESGRGTEYF.

The chain uses TRBV29-1 and TRBJ2-5; D is possibly TRBD2 (6 bases). The DNA end is a closer match to TRBJ2-1, so the J assignment may be wrong. CDR1 and CDR2 (germline): SQVTM, ANQGSEA. The CDR3 extends over 14 amino acids. The CDR3 region is CSVEDHGRYNEQFF. The CDR3 DNA reads as TGCAGCGTTGAAGATCATGGGAGGTACAATGAGCAGTTCTTC.